The rows below give T cell receptor beta chains drawn from one sample of a study of neurological immune-mediated disorders. TCRdb passed the 5' RACE reads through MiXCR, listing each CDR3 protein once. The data hold about 33,000 distinct CDR3 sequences, with 10% to 15% observed a single time. Source material: PBMCs. These receptors came from a woman in her forties in good health. The CDR3 runs from the conserved cysteine through the conserved F or W. A D gene is named only where the DNA matches it firmly. Where a row states a size, it is once, few, many or the class of an expanded clone; other rows omit it.

>15|TRBV19|TRBJ2-1|few|TRBD2
TGTGCCAGTAAGAATATGCCTAGCGGGGGCGATGAGCAGTTCTTC
CASKNMPSGGDEQFF
>14|TRBV5-5|TRBJ2-1|medium-sized|TRBD1
TGTGCCAGCACCGGGACAGGTGGCGAAAATGAGCAGTTCTTC
CASTGTGGENEQFF
>20|TRBV9|TRBJ2-6|many|TRBD1
TGTGCCAGCAGCCTTCATGTTGGGGGACAGGTTTTCTCTGGGGCCAACGTCCTGACTTTC
CASSLHVGGQVFSGANVLTF
>13|TRBV6-5|TRBJ1-5|many|.
TGTGCCAGCAGTTACACGGTAGACCAGCCCCAGCATTTT
CASSYTVDQPQHF
>14|TRBV20-1|TRBJ2-7|many|TRBD1
TGCAGTGCTAGAGAAGGACAGGGACTCTACGAGCAGTACTTC
CSAREGQGLYEQYF
>14|TRBV4-1|TRBJ1-1|many|.
TGCGCCAGCAGCCCTTTGGTAATGCCCACTGAAGCTTTCTTT
CASSPLVMPTEAFF
>16|TRBV7-2|TRBJ1-3|many|TRBD1
TGTGCCAGCAGCTTACAGGGGACAGGGGGGAGGAACACCATATATTTT
CASSLQGTGGRNTIYF
>15|TRBV24-1|TRBJ2-1|many|TRBD2
TGTGCCACCAGTGTCGGGACTAGCGGCTACAATGAGCAGTTCTTC
CATSVGTSGYNEQFF
>15|TRBV29-1|TRBJ2-1|many|TRBD2
TGCAGCGTAGGACTAGTGGATAATGCGCGCCATGAGCAGTTCTTC
CSVGLVDNARHEQFF
>16|TRBV20-1|TRBJ1-6|many|.
TGCAGTGCTAGCTGGATGGGGCAGGGAAGTAGGTCACCCCTCCACTTT
CSASWMGQGSRSPLHF
>17|TRBV2|TRBJ2-1|few|TRBD2
TGTGCCAGCACCAAGACTAGCGGATTTAGCTCCTACAATGAGCAGTTCTTC
CASTKTSGFSSYNEQFF
>16|TRBV4-3|TRBJ2-7|many|TRBD1
TGCGCCAGCAGCCAAGATCGATCGGCAGGGGGCTACGAGCAGTACTTC
CASSQDRSAGGYEQYF
>14|TRBV5-1|TRBJ1-5|.|.
TGCGCCAGCAGATTAGGGGGGAGCAATCAGCCCCAGCATTTT
CASRLGGSNQPQHF
>17|TRBV5-1|TRBJ2-1|many|.
TGCGCCAGCAGCTTGATGGGCGGGGCCAGCTCCTACAATGAGCAGTTCTTC
CASSLMGGASSYNEQFF
>14|TRBV5-1|TRBJ2-3|many|.
TGCGCCAGCAGCTTGCTAACTAGCACAGATACGCAGTATTTT
CASSLLTSTDTQYF
>17|TRBV6-2/TRBV6-3|TRBJ2-1|few|.
TGTGCCAGCAGTTACCCTTTGACGGCCCGATCCTACAATGAGCAGTTCTTC
CASSYPLTARSYNEQFF
>13|TRBV2|TRBJ2-5|medium-sized|TRBD1
TGTGCCAGCTTACAGGGGGCCCAGGAGACCCAGTACTTC
CASLQGAQETQYF
>16|TRBV7-2|TRBJ2-2|many|.
TGTGCCAGCAGCGTCCTCGCGGGGCCGGGCACCGGGGAGCTGTTTTTT
CASSVLAGPGTGELFF
>20|TRBV20-1|TRBJ2-1|many|TRBD2
TGCAGTGCTAGAGTCCCGGGAGGACTTGCCAAATCAAGCTCCTACAATGAGCAGTTCTTC
CSARVPGGLAKSSSYNEQFF
>17|TRBV7-9|TRBJ1-5|few|.
TGTGCCAGCAGCCCCGTGTGGAGTCAGCCAGGGGATCAGCCCCAGCATTTT
CASSPVWSQPGDQPQHF
>13|TRBV5-6|TRBJ2-7|many|TRBD2
TGTGCCAGCAGCAGACTAGCGGTCTACGAGCAGTACTTC
CASSRLAVYEQYF
>12|TRBV12-5|TRBJ1-3|many|.
TGTGCTAGTGGCTTGGAGGGAAACACCATATATTTT
CASGLEGNTIYF
>14|TRBV25-1|TRBJ1-2|.|TRBD1
TGTGCCAGCACCGGGACAGGAGCCGACTATGGCTACACCTTC
CASTGTGADYGYTF
>13|TRBV20-1|TRBJ2-3|many|.
TGCAGTGAGGGGGGGAAGAATACAGATACGCAGTATTTT
CSEGGKNTDTQYF
>13|TRBV7-2|TRBJ2-7|many|.
TGTGCCAGCAGCTTGAGTCTTACCTACGAGCAGTACTTC
CASSLSLTYEQYF
>14|TRBV19|TRBJ2-3|many|.
TGTGCCAGTAGTATACCCGGGACACTAGATACGCAGTATTTT
CASSIPGTLDTQYF
>18|TRBV5-1|TRBJ2-1|many|.
TGCGCCAGCAGCAGCCCGGGCTTTTCGGCGGCCCTCGACAATGAGCAGTTCTTC
CASSSPGFSAALDNEQFF
>15|TRBV3-1|TRBJ1-1|many|.
TGTGCCAGCAGCCAAGATAGTATGGGCAGCACTGAAGCTTTCTTT
CASSQDSMGSTEAFF
>14|TRBV5-1|TRBJ2-5|medium-sized|.
TGCGCCAGCTGCCTCCTAGGGGATGGAGAGACCCAGTACTTC
CASCLLGDGETQYF
>13|TRBV14|TRBJ2-7|many|.
TGTGCCAGCAGCCGTGCCAGGTGGGACGAGCAGTACTTC
CASSRARWDEQYF
>13|TRBV7-2|TRBJ1-5|.|.
TGTGCCAGCAGCACAGAGCAGAATCAGCCCCAGCATTTT
CASSTEQNQPQHF
>13|TRBV12-3/TRBV12-4|TRBJ1-1|medium-sized|TRBD1
TGTGCCAGCAACGACAGGGGAGGGACTGAAGCTTTCTTT
CASNDRGGTEAFF
>15|TRBV5-1|TRBJ2-1|medium-sized|TRBD2
TGCGCCAGCAGCAGGGACGGGAGGGCTATCGATGAGCAGTTCTTC
CASSRDGRAIDEQFF
>14|TRBV6-2/TRBV6-3|TRBJ2-7|many|.
TGTGCCAGCCGTCCCAGGTCCTTTACGATCGAGCAGTACTTC
CASRPRSFTIEQYF
>19|TRBV12-5|TRBJ2-2|few|TRBD2
TGTGCTAGTGGCTTCATCGACCGACTAGCGGGAGGAGGTACCGGGGAGCTGTTTTTT
CASGFIDRLAGGGTGELFF
>14|TRBV24-1|TRBJ2-1|many|.
TGTGCCACCAGTGATTTGGGGGTGTGGAATGAGCAGTTCTTC
CATSDLGVWNEQFF
>16|TRBV6-2/TRBV6-3|TRBJ2-1|many|.
TGTGCCAGCAGTTACTCGGGGCAGGGGACCTACAATGAGCAGTTCTTC
CASSYSGQGTYNEQFF
>13|TRBV5-6|TRBJ2-3|many|TRBD1
TGTGCCAGCAGCCCGGACAGGACAGATACGCAGTATTTT
CASSPDRTDTQYF
>14|TRBV15|TRBJ2-1|many|.
TGTGCCACCAGCATCGGAAGAACCACCAATGAGCAGTTCTTC
CATSIGRTTNEQFF
>16|TRBV20-1|TRBJ2-5|many|TRBD2
TGCAGTGCTAGAGATATTCTAGCGGACCCTCAAGAGACCCAGTACTTC
CSARDILADPQETQYF